One and the same sample provided the 32 T cell receptor beta chains below, sequenced in a study of blood T cell repertoires in COVID-19. Sequencing was performed with immunoSEQ multiplex PCR; in TCRdb, only in-frame clones are kept and a portion is missing. Of 150,000 to 200,000 clones in the sample, about 86% are singletons; the top ten hold roughly 8.2%. Sequencing input: peripheral blood. The receptors were gathered from a man in his sixties with acute or convalescent COVID-19.

This clone appeared a few times. The CDR3: CASSRTERDADTQYF. DNA of the CDR3: TGTGCCAGTAGTCGGACAGAGCGGGACGCAGATACGCAGTATTTT. This chain joins TRBV19 and TRBJ2-3; weak D call: TRBD2 (7 bases). This CDR3 is 15 amino acids long. V lost 5 bases and J lost 4, with 16 bases in between. The germline V gene has CDR1 LNHDA and CDR2 SQIVND (reference sequence).

The rearrangement joins TRBV27 to TRBJ2-5, with TRBD2 matching 12 bases. V was pared by 6 bases and J by 6 bases, with 8 bases of the junction left unmatched. The CDR3 has 15 residues. Germline CDR1 and CDR2: MNHEY and SMNVEV (reference sequence). CDR3 coding DNA: TGTGCCAGCAGCCCGCCGACTAGCGGGAGAAAGACCCAGTACTTC. The encoded protein is CASSPPTSGRKTQYF.

The genes are TRBV7-3 and TRBJ1-1; 7 nucleotides align to TRBD1. Germline CDR1 is SGHTA and CDR2 is FQGTGA. Trimming removed 5 bases from V and 3 bases from J; junction bases left unmatched: 9. The CDR3 covers 15 residues. The CDR3, as DNA: TGTGCCAGCAGCCCAAGCGGAGGGGGCCACACTGAAGCTTTCTTT. Encoded protein: CASSPSGGGHTEAFF. Full variable domain (remainder filled in from reference TRBV7-3 and TRBJ1-1): GAGVSQTPSNKVTEKGKYVELRCDPISGHTALYWYRQSLGQGPEFLIYFQGTGAADDSGLPNDRFFAVRPEGSVSTLKIQRTERGDSAVYLCASSPSGGGHTEAFFGQGTRLTVV.

The chain carries TRBV10-3 and TRBJ2-7, with D maybe TRBD2 (7 bases). CDR1 is ENHRY and CDR2 is SYGVKD in the germline V gene. The CDR3 sequence is 12 residues long. The CDR3, as DNA: TGTGCTCACTCGGGGGGCGCGTGGGAGCAGTACTTC. Protein sequence: CAHSGGAWEQYF.

The chain joins TRBV10-1 to TRBJ2-2; 8 bases line up with TRBD1. CDR3 length: 14 amino acids. Germline assignment: CDR1 WNHNN and CDR2 SYGVQD (reference sequence). With 6 bases clipped from V and 1 base from J, the junction kept 1 base outside the gene matches. The CDR3 protein is CASSGTGNTGELFF. For the CDR3, the DNA is TGCGCCAGCAGCGGGACAGGGAACACCGGGGAGCTGTTTTTT.

The chain is built from TRBV10-3 and TRBJ2-2; 14 bases agree with TRBD2. The V segment lost 4 bases and the J segment 0 bases; nucleotides outside the gene matches: 1. Germline V gene sequence: CDR1 ENHRY, CDR2 SYGVKD. The CDR3 is 17 amino acids. CDR3 nucleotides: TGTGCCATCAGTGGGACTAGCGGGAGGACGAACACCGGGGAGCTGTTTTTT. Protein: CAISGTSGRTNTGELFF.

This chain connects TRBV27 to TRBJ2-7; perhaps TRBD2 as D (6 bases). Trimming stripped 6 bases from V and 0 bases from J, with 15 bases between. CDR1 is MNHEY and CDR2 is SMNVEV in the germline V gene (reference sequence). This CDR3 is built from 15 residues. In DNA, the CDR3 is TGTGCCAGCAGCTATGGAACCGGGAGCTCCTACGAGCAGTACTTC. Protein: CASSYGTGSSYEQYF.

This chain links TRBV5-4 with TRBJ1-1, with 11 bases matching TRBD1. Losses at the gene ends were 4 bases for V and 4 bases for J; bases not matched to a gene: 3. The CDR3 covers 14 residues. Germline V gives CDR1 SGHNT, CDR2 YYREEE (reference sequence). This CDR3 is CASSRTGGITEAFF. The CDR3 DNA reads TGTGCCAGCAGCAGGACAGGGGGCATCACTGAAGCTTTCTTT.

This clone was found many times. This chain uses TRBV9 with TRBJ1-6, with 7 bases aligning to TRBD1. Trimming cost V 3 bases and J 8 bases; bases outside gene matches: 5. This CDR3 region has 14 residues. CDR1 and CDR2 from the germline V gene are SGDLS and YYNGEE. CDR3 nucleotide sequence: TGTGCCAGCAGCGCGACAGGGTGGGATTCACCCCTCCACTTT. It is translated as CASSATGWDSPLHF.

This chain connects TRBV20-1 to TRBJ1-1, with D uncertain. Germline lookup yields CDR1 DFQATT and CDR2 SNEGSKA (reference sequence). This CDR3 region has 14 residues. The germline V and J ends were trimmed by 3 bases and 3 bases, with 14 bases remaining between them. CDR3 coding DNA: TGCAGTGCTAGTCGAGGGCTCGGAGACACTGAAGCTTTCTTT. The encoded protein is CSASRGLGDTEAFF.

The rearrangement links TRBV18 to TRBJ2-1, with TRBD2 matching 11 bases. Germline CDR1 is KGHSH and CDR2 is LQKENI. This CDR3 is built from 16 residues. With 3 bases clipped from V and 4 bases from J, the junction kept 5 bases outside the gene matches. The CDR3 here is CASSPGGTSGYNEQFF. In DNA form, the CDR3 reads TGTGCCAGCTCACCCGGCGGGACTAGCGGTTACAATGAGCAGTTCTTC.

The V call is TRBV30, the J call TRBJ2-3; 7 bases line up with TRBD2. Germline V lookup: CDR1 GTSNPN, CDR2 SVGIG (reference sequence). The CDR3 is 11 residues long. Trimming removed 5 bases from V and 10 bases from J; junction bases left unmatched: 6. CDR3 DNA sequence: TGTGCCTGGCAGTCTAGCGGCTCGCAGTATTTT. It is translated as CAWQSSGSQYF. Full variable domain (rest looked up from reference TRBV30 and TRBJ2-3): SQTIHQWPATLVQPVGSPLSLECTVEGTSNPNLYWYRQAAGRGLQLLFYSVGIGQISSEVPQNLSASRPQDRQFILSSKKLLLSDSGFYLCAWQSSGSQYFGPGTRLTVL.

In this sample, this clone turned up a few times. The V and J genes are TRBV13 and TRBJ2-2, with D possibly being TRBD2 (6 bases). In germline, CDR1 is PRHDT, CDR2 FYEKMQ (reference sequence). This CDR3 comprises 15 residues. V lost 4 bases to trimming and J lost 5 bases, with 14 bases between them. The CDR3 protein is CASSWRGAGTGELFF. The CDR3 bases are TGTGCCAGCAGCTGGAGGGGCGCGGGGACCGGGGAGCTGTTTTTT.

This CDR3 is CASSLGLAGGETQYF. The CDR3 DNA reads as TGCGCCAGCAGCTTGGGACTAGCGGGAGGGGAGACCCAGTACTTC. The chain uses TRBV5-1 and TRBJ2-5, with 14 positions matching TRBD2. Trimming cost V 0 bases and J 5 bases; bases outside gene matches: 0. This CDR3 has 15 residues. CDR1 and CDR2 from the germline V gene are SGHRS and YFSETQ.

The chain couples TRBV19 to TRBJ1-5; 8 nucleotides align to TRBD1. The V segment lost 5 bases and the J segment 9 bases; nucleotides outside the gene matches: 9. The germline CDR1 and CDR2 sequences are LNHDA and SQIVND (reference sequence). The CDR3 is 14 residues long. Written as DNA, the CDR3 is TGTGCCAGTAGTCCGGGACAGGACCTCAGGCCCCAGCATTTT. The encoded protein is CASSPGQDLRPQHF.

The chain is built from TRBV18 and TRBJ2-3; D uncertain. Germline V gene lookup returns CDR1 KGHSH and CDR2 LQKENI. The CDR3 runs to 15 residues. Trimming cost V 0 bases and J 0 bases, with 7 bases left between them. CDR3 sequence (DNA): TGTGCCAGCTCACCACCGTCTTTGAGCACAGATACGCAGTATTTT. It yields the protein CASSPPSLSTDTQYF.

In the case of this clone: Distinct nucleotide sequences in the sample also encode this CDR3. The rearrangement joins TRBV29-1 to TRBJ1-4, with D possibly being TRBD1 (5 bases). The V gene's germline CDR1 is SQVTM and CDR2 ANQGSEA. CDR3 length equals 13 residues. V shed 5 bases and J shed 5 bases, with 12 bases lying between them. The CDR3 region has the DNA TGCAGCGTTCTTGGGGCAGGGAATGAAAAACTGTTTTTT. Protein: CSVLGAGNEKLFF.

The chain couples TRBV28 to TRBJ1-2, with 10 nucleotides matching TRBD1. This CDR3 is built from 14 residues. Per germline, CDR1 MDHEN and CDR2 SYDVKM. V gave up 6 bases and J gave up 5 bases; unmatched junction bases: 6. The CDR3 loop reads CASSLTGGYYGYTF. CDR3 DNA sequence: TGTGCCAGCAGCCTGACAGGGGGCTATTATGGCTACACCTTC.

The chain is built from TRBV5-1 and TRBJ1-2; 10 bases map to TRBD1. The V and J ends lost 2 bases and 1 base, in that order; junction bases with no gene match: 5. The germline V gene has CDR1 SGHRS and CDR2 YFSETQ. The length of the CDR3 is 16 residues. CDR3 bases: TGCGCCAGCAGCTTACGGACAGGGGGAGGTAACTATGGCTACACCTTC. It is translated as CASSLRTGGGNYGYTF.

The chain couples TRBV11-3 to TRBJ2-1; no clear D gene. CDR1 and CDR2 (germline): SGHNT, YENEEA. The CDR3 length is 14 residues. Between the trimmed V and J ends, which lost 5 bases and 0 bases, there was a span of 8 bases. For the CDR3, the DNA is TGTGCCAGCAGCCCCGAGGACTCCTACAATGAGCAGTTCTTC. Protein product: CASSPEDSYNEQFF.

The J gene is TRBJ1-6, the V gene TRBV21-1. TRBV21-1 is annotated as a pseudogene. The CDR3 is 16 residues long. The CDR3, as DNA: TGTGCCACGCCGGAGTTAAGGAACTCCTATAATTCACCCCTCCACTTT. Translated: CATPELRNSYNSPLHF.

The chain recombines TRBV24-1 with TRBJ1-4; D unresolved. Germline CDR1 reads KGHDR; CDR2 reads SFDVKD. The CDR3 is made up of 14 amino acids. V lost 3 bases and J lost 8, with 12 bases in between. CDR3 bases: TGTGCCACCAGTGATCGGTTTCTCCCCGAAAAACTGTTTTTT. Translated: CATSDRFLPEKLFF.

The CDR3 loop reads CASSLAGGSYNEQFF. The CDR3 coding sequence is TGTGCCAGCAGTTTAGCGGGAGGGTCGTACAATGAGCAGTTCTTC. The chain carries TRBV28 and TRBJ2-1; 9 bases match TRBD2. With 2 bases clipped from V and 4 bases from J, the junction kept 3 bases outside the gene matches. Germline V gives CDR1 MDHEN, CDR2 SYDVKM. There are 15 residues in the CDR3.

The V and J genes are TRBV10-3 and TRBJ1-1; a possible D gene is TRBD1 (5 bases). V shed 0 bases and J shed 4 bases, with 9 bases lying between them. Germline V gives CDR1 ENHRY, CDR2 SYGVKD. The CDR3 is 14 residues long. This chain's CDR3 is CAISESGDGTEAFF. In nucleotides, the CDR3 is TGTGCCATCAGTGAGTCAGGGGATGGCACTGAAGCTTTCTTT.

Comments on this clone: The DNA is left out, because the CDR3 cannot be placed on it with certainty; the CDR3 is given as TCRdb lists it. This sequence joins TRBV4-1 and TRBJ1-2; the table's D call of TRBD1 was not tested on the DNA. The length of the CDR3 is 16 amino acids, counting both ends. Germline V gives CDR1 MGHRA, CDR2 YSYEKL. The CDR3 loop reads CASSQVSGQGDYGYTF.

This clone was detected a few times. V usage is TRBV9 and J usage is TRBJ1-3, with TRBD1 identical over 9 bases. Trimming removed 0 bases from V and 10 bases from J; junction bases left unmatched: 8. The CDR3 consists of 15 residues. Germline V gives CDR1 SGDLS, CDR2 YYNGEE. The CDR3 nucleotides are TGTGCCAGCAGCGTAGAGGGGACAGGGTTGAGTACCATATATTTT. It translates to CASSVEGTGLSTIYF.

The CDR3 is CASSEEWQGSQPQHF. The CDR3 DNA reads TGTGCCAGCAGTGAAGAGTGGCAGGGAAGTCAGCCCCAGCATTTT. The gene calls are TRBV2 and TRBJ1-5, with D tentatively TRBD1 (5 bases). Per the germline V gene, CDR1 is SNHLY and CDR2 is FYNNEI. Between the trimmed V and J ends, which lost 1 base and 6 bases, there was a span of 13 bases. The CDR3 is 15 amino acids. The variable domain in full, completed from reference TRBV2 and TRBJ1-5, reads EPEVTQTPSHQVTQMGQEVILRCVPISNHLYFYWYRQILGQKVEFLVSFYNNEISEKSEIFDDQFSVERPDGSNFTLKIRSTKLEDSAMYFCASSEEWQGSQPQHFGDGTRLSIL.

The chain uses TRBV28 and TRBJ2-3; D is possibly TRBD2 (5 bases). The CDR3 totals 12 residues. Trimming took 10 bases from V and 2 from J, leaving 10 bases between them. Germline-derived CDR1 and CDR2 are MDHEN and SYDVKM. The CDR3 DNA reads TGTGCCACAGGCGGGTACACAGATACGCAGTATTTT. It translates to CATGGYTDTQYF.

This clone was observed a few times. This rearrangement joins TRBV18 to TRBJ1-2; 9 bases fit TRBD1. CDR1 and CDR2 from the germline V gene are KGHSH and LQKENI. The CDR3 has 14 amino acids. V was clipped by 5 bases and J by 5 bases; unmatched bases: 6. The chain's CDR3 is CASSSDRGKYGYTF. In nucleotides, the CDR3 is TGTGCCAGCTCATCGGACAGGGGCAAATATGGCTACACCTTC.

V is TRBV6-5 and J is TRBJ1-2; D unresolved. The CDR3 covers 15 residues. In germline, CDR1 is MNHEY, CDR2 SVGAGI. Between the trimmed V and J ends, which lost 0 bases and 2 bases, there was a span of 10 bases. CDR3 protein: CASSYSTGVNYGYTF. The CDR3 coding sequence is TGTGCCAGCAGTTACTCTACCGGGGTCAACTATGGCTACACCTTC.

This chain links TRBV3-1 (or the pseudogene TRBV3-2) with TRBJ2-5; TRBD2 aligns across 7 bases. This CDR3 has 14 amino acids. Germline-derived CDR1 and CDR2 are LGHDT and YNNKEL (reference sequence). V shed 2 bases, J shed 2 bases, and the junction held 2 bases outside the gene matches. As DNA, the CDR3 is TGTGCCAGCAGCCAACTAGCGGATCAAGAGACCCAGTACTTC. Protein product: CASSQLADQETQYF.

V and J are TRBV13 and TRBJ1-5, with 8 bases matching TRBD1. V shed 3 bases and J 2 bases; nucleotides not matched to a gene: 3. Germline loops: CDR1 PRHDT, CDR2 FYEKMQ (reference sequence). This CDR3 comprises 15 residues. CDR3 sequence reads: CASSFGQGGNQPQHF. Here the CDR3 DNA reads TGTGCCAGCAGCTTTGGACAGGGTGGCAATCAGCCCCAGCATTTT.